Following are 27 T cell receptor beta chains from one sample sequenced in a study of Graves' ophthalmopathy and Graves' hyperthyroidism. RNA transcripts were the source from which TCR beta CDR3 regions were amplified. HTBI-primed first-round RT-PCR preceded second-round multiplex PCR. TCRdb reanalysed the multiplex PCR reads using MiXCR and keeps one entry per CDR3 protein. The table has around 590,000 distinct CDR3 sequences, under 45% seen once; the top ten hold 3.5% to 5%. The source material was peripheral blood or thyroid tissue (not recorded which). These receptors originate from an adult man with Graves' hyperthyroidism.

This rearrangement joins TRBV10-3 to TRBJ1-1; no reliable D call. Germline CDR1 is ENHRY and CDR2 is SYGVKD. The CDR3 is made up of 17 amino acids. Trimming took 5 bases from V and 0 from J, leaving 19 bases between them. The DNA of the CDR3 is TGTGCCATCAGTTACGATGGAGGAGGCTCTATGAACACTGAAGCTTTCTTT. This codes for CAISYDGGGSMNTEAFF.

The chain employs TRBV9 and TRBJ2-5; D perhaps matches TRBD1 (6 bases). The CDR3 is 16 amino acids. Germline CDR1 is SGDLS and CDR2 is YYNGEE. Trimming left V 4 bases short and J 7 bases short, with 23 bases between. CDR3 coding DNA: TGTGCCAGCAGCCCCCCGGCAGGGGCAGGGTTTGGGACCCAGTACTTC. It translates to CASSPPAGAGFGTQYF.

The V and J genes are TRBV11-1 and TRBJ2-1; 8 bases line up with TRBD2. The CDR3 sequence is 16 residues long. Germline values: CDR1 SGHAT, CDR2 FQDESV (reference sequence). Unmatched junction bases numbered 10, after V lost 4 bases and J lost 5 bases. This CDR3 reads CASSSTFGRANNEQFF. The CDR3 coding sequence is TGTGCCAGCAGCTCGACTTTCGGGAGGGCCAACAATGAGCAGTTCTTC.

This chain joins TRBV3-1 and TRBJ1-2, with D perhaps TRBD1 (6 bases). The ends were cut back, 2 bases at V and 4 bases at J, with 11 bases in the middle. The CDR3 is 14 residues long. Germline V gene data show CDR1 as LGHDT and CDR2 as YNNKEL (reference sequence). The DNA of the CDR3 is TGTGCCAGCAGCCAAATACAGGGCCTCTATGGCTACACCTTC. It codes for CASSQIQGLYGYTF.

The table lists this clonotype with many counts. V gene TRBV5-1 combines with J gene TRBJ2-7; 7 positions match TRBD1. The junction had 8 bases not matched to a gene; V was cut back by 4 bases and J by 7 bases. The germline CDR1 and CDR2 sequences are SGHRS and YFSETQ. The CDR3 covers 13 residues. The CDR3 nucleotides are TGCGCCAGCAGCACTACAGGGGTGAGAGAGCAGTACTTC. Encoded protein: CASSTTGVREQYF.

This clonotype appeared many times. The chain carries TRBV19 and TRBJ1-1; the match to TRBD1 covers 7 bases. The length of the CDR3 is 12 residues. With V trimmed by 3 bases and J by 6 bases, 1 base remained unmatched. Germline CDR1 reads LNHDA; CDR2 reads SQIVND (reference sequence). CDR3 bases: TGTGCCAGTAGTATCAGGGGGGCTGAAGCTTTCTTT. Its translation: CASSIRGAEAFF.

The chain employs TRBV20-1 and TRBJ2-7; 7 bases align to TRBD2. The germline V gene has CDR1 DFQATT and CDR2 SNEGSKA (reference sequence). With V trimmed by 3 bases and J by 7 bases, 9 bases remained unmatched. The CDR3 is 13 amino acids. Here the CDR3 DNA reads TGCAGTGCTAGGGGGGGGACTTACAATGAGCAGTACTTC. Protein sequence: CSARGGTYNEQYF.

This clonotype came up a few times. This chain links TRBV12-3 or TRBV12-4 with TRBJ1-5; possibly TRBD1 for D (5 bases). The CDR3 contains 16 residues. V lost 7 bases and J lost 3, with 19 bases in between. The CDR3 loop reads CASTYGGDWDNQPQHF. CDR3 nucleotide sequence: TGTGCCAGCACCTACGGGGGGGATTGGGACAATCAGCCCCAGCATTTT.

This clonotype came up a few times. The CDR3 DNA reads as TGTGCCAGCAGCCCAGGTGCCCGGGCAGTCTATGGCTACACCTTC. It codes for CASSPGARAVYGYTF. The chain links TRBV7-3 to TRBJ1-2; no reliable D call. This CDR3 contains 15 residues. Germline V CDR1 and CDR2: SGHTA, FQGTGA. Trimming removed 5 bases at V and 4 bases at J, with 17 bases between. Full variable domain (outside the CDR3, taken from reference TRBV7-3 and TRBJ1-2): GAGVSQTPSNKVTEKGKYVELRCDPISGHTALYWYRQSLGQGPEFLIYFQGTGAADDSGLPNDRFFAVRPEGSVSTLKIQRTERGDSAVYLCASSPGARAVYGYTFGSGTRLTVV.

The chain has TRBV7-2 and TRBJ2-5; 8 nucleotides align to TRBD2. The junction had 16 bases not matched to a gene; V was cut back by 5 bases and J by 11 bases. Germline loops: CDR1 SGHTA, CDR2 FQGNSA. The CDR3 extends over 15 amino acids. The CDR3 spells CASSTVAGQGDTQYF. DNA for the CDR3: TGTGCCAGCAGCACGGTAGCGGGGCAGGGCGATACGCAGTACTTC.

There are many counts of this clonotype. The V gene is TRBV4-2, the J gene TRBJ2-5; D is unresolved. CDR1 and CDR2 from the germline V gene are LGHNA and YNFKEQ. The CDR3 sequence is 14 residues long. V shed 1 base and J shed 2 bases, with 8 bases lying between them. The CDR3 loop reads CASSQGLIQETQYF. The CDR3 region has the DNA TGTGCCAGCAGCCAAGGGCTCATTCAAGAGACCCAGTACTTC.

In its sample, this clonotype was seen a few times. V gene TRBV9 combines with J gene TRBJ2-3; 9 nucleotides match TRBD2. Germline V gene data show CDR1 as SGDLS and CDR2 as YYNGEE. There are 16 residues in the CDR3. Trimming cost V 4 bases and J 0 bases; bases outside gene matches: 6. For the CDR3, the DNA is TGTGCCAGCAGCCAAAGCGGGGGGCCCAGCACAGATACGCAGTATTTT. Its protein product is CASSQSGGPSTDTQYF.

This clonotype was found a few times. A junction boundary mismatches the germline segment, possibly from a read error. This chain connects TRBV10-3 to TRBJ2-6; 7 bases agree with TRBD1. There are 20 residues in the CDR3. CDR1 and CDR2 from the germline V gene are ENHRY and SYGVKD. The CDR3: CASSSQGPANFGSGANVLTF. The DNA for the CDR3 is TGTGCCAGCAGTTCACAGGGGCCAGCCAACTTCGGCTCTGGGGCCAACGTCCTGACTTTC.

The table lists this clonotype with many counts. The chain has TRBV29-1 and TRBJ1-2; D is perhaps TRBD1 (5 bases). Germline loops: CDR1 SQVTM, CDR2 ANQGSEA. CDR3 length: 13 residues. V lost 4 bases, J lost 7 bases, and 16 bases lay in between. The CDR3 reads CSVVEGQTPGYTF. As DNA, the CDR3 is TGCAGCGTTGTTGAGGGGCAAACTCCTGGCTACACCTTC.

This clonotype turned up a few times. The rearrangement joins TRBV2 to TRBJ2-2; D is unresolved. Between the trimmed V and J ends, which lost 6 bases and 2 bases, there was a span of 10 bases. Germline-derived CDR1 and CDR2 are SNHLY and FYNNEI. CDR3 length: 14 residues. CDR3 loop: CASRATINTGELFF. CDR3 nucleotides: TGTGCCAGCAGGGCGACGATTAACACCGGGGAGCTGTTTTTT.

This clonotype was seen a few times. This chain uses TRBV12-3 or TRBV12-4 with TRBJ2-7; either TRBD1 or TRBD2 may fit D (5 bases each). V was trimmed by 6 bases and J by 0 bases, leaving 12 bases between them. This CDR3 has 14 residues. The CDR3 sequence: CASSPGDHSYEQYF. The CDR3 nucleotides read TGTGCCAGCAGCCCTGGGGACCACTCCTACGAGCAGTACTTC.

The chain links TRBV7-3 to TRBJ2-5; D not certain. V shed 5 bases and J shed 7 bases, with 5 bases lying between them. The germline CDR1 and CDR2 sequences are SGHTA and FQGTGA. The CDR3 consists of 10 residues. In nucleotides, the CDR3 is TGTGCCAGCAGCGGAAGGACCCAGTACTTC. Residues: CASSGRTQYF.

This clonotype was picked up many times. This rearrangement joins TRBV7-2 to TRBJ2-7; 9 bases are a match to TRBD1. Trimming took 5 bases from V and 4 from J; bases not matched to a gene: 6. The CDR3 covers 14 residues. The V gene's germline CDR1 is SGHTA and CDR2 FQGNSA. As DNA, the CDR3 is TGTGCCAGCAGCCCAACAGGGGGCCAATACGAGCAGTACTTC. Its translation is CASSPTGGQYEQYF.

This clonotype was seen repeatedly, ten times or more. This chain links TRBV7-9 with TRBJ2-7; D possibly matches TRBD1 or TRBD2 (5 bases each). Per germline, CDR1 SEHNR and CDR2 FQNEAQ (reference sequence). This CDR3 comprises 11 residues. V dropped 4 bases and J dropped 5 bases, with 6 bases sitting between them. CDR3 region: CASSWGNEQYF. CDR3 DNA sequence: TGTGCCAGCAGCTGGGGGAACGAGCAGTACTTC. Full variable domain (outside the CDR3, taken from reference TRBV7-9 and TRBJ2-7): DTGVSQNPRHKITKRGQNVTFRCDPISEHNRLYWYRQTLGQGPEFLTYFQNEAQLEKSRLLSDRFSAERPKGSFSTLEIQRTEQGDSAMYLCASSWGNEQYFGPGTRLTVT.

The V call is TRBV7-9, the J call TRBJ1-3; D might be TRBD1 (5 bases). Germline CDR1 is SEHNR and CDR2 is FQNEAQ (reference sequence). V shed 4 bases and J shed 6 bases, with 16 bases lying between them. CDR3 length: 15 residues. CDR3: CASSSPLDTKNTIYF. The CDR3 nucleotides read TGTGCCAGCAGCTCGCCCCTGGACACTAAAAACACCATATATTTT.

This clonotype occurred many times. The chain recombines TRBV12-3 or TRBV12-4 with TRBJ1-3; 7 bases line up with TRBD1. This CDR3 region has 15 residues. V lost 6 bases, J lost 0 bases, and 5 bases stayed unmatched. The CDR3 region has the DNA TGTGCCAGCAGGACACAGGGGTTCTCTGGAAACACCATATATTTT. This sequence encodes CASRTQGFSGNTIYF.

In its sample, this clonotype was seen a few times. The gene calls are TRBV4-2 and TRBJ2-7; TRBD1 matches 9 bases. The germline CDR1 and CDR2 sequences are LGHNA and YNFKEQ. The J segment lost 3 bases and the V segment lost 0 bases, leaving 15 bases of the junction unmatched. The CDR3 is made up of 19 amino acids. The DNA for the CDR3 is TGTGCCAGCAGCCAAGATTTGGGTATGGTGGGACAGGGAAACTACGAGCAGTACTTC. Translation gives CASSQDLGMVGQGNYEQYF.

Turning to this clonotype: This may be a read error, as it is one base from a much larger clone. The rearrangement joins TRBV19 to TRBJ1-1; D not certain. CDR1 and CDR2 (germline): LNHDA, SQIVND (reference sequence). This CDR3 has 14 amino acids. The CDR3 DNA follows: TGTGCCAGTAGGGAAGAGGACTTCTCCACTGAAGCTTCCTTT. It translates to CASREEDFSTEASF.

The V and J genes are TRBV20-1 and TRBJ2-7, with 8 bases matching TRBD2. V lost 3 bases and J lost 2; bases outside the gene matches: 3. The CDR3 is 13 residues long. Germline V lookup: CDR1 DFQATT, CDR2 SNEGSKA (reference sequence). CDR3 in DNA: TGCAGTGCTAGGCATAGCGGGGCCTACGAGCAGTACTTC. Protein: CSARHSGAYEQYF.

This sequence joins TRBV7-9 and TRBJ2-1; 9 bases agree with TRBD1. Germline V CDR1 and CDR2: SEHNR, FQNEAQ (reference sequence). The length of the CDR3 is 15 residues. The ends lost 2 bases at V and 6 bases at J; junction bases unmatched: 5. DNA of the CDR3: TGTGCCAGCAGCTTACTACAGGGGGCTGGCAATGAGCAGTTCTTC. As protein: CASSLLQGAGNEQFF.

This clonotype has ten or more counts. This sequence joins TRBV7-9 and TRBJ2-7; 12 nucleotides line up with TRBD2. V dropped 11 bases and J dropped 0; count of bases not matched to a gene: 11. CDR3 length equals 16 residues. Per germline, CDR1 SEHNR and CDR2 FQNEAQ (reference sequence). CDR3 protein: CAVVRTSGTGSYEQYF. The CDR3 DNA is TGTGCCGTCGTACGGACTAGCGGGACAGGCTCCTACGAGCAGTACTTC.

This clonotype was seen at least ten times. CDR3 nucleotide sequence: TGTGCCACCAGCAGAGCGGCTAGCCATACCTACGAGCAGTACTTC. Protein sequence: CATSRAASHTYEQYF. The chain employs TRBV15 and TRBJ2-7; perhaps TRBD2 as D (5 bases). CDR1 is LNHNV and CDR2 is YYDKDF in the germline V gene (reference sequence). CDR3 size: 15 residues. V gave up 1 base and J gave up 2 bases, with 12 bases separating them.